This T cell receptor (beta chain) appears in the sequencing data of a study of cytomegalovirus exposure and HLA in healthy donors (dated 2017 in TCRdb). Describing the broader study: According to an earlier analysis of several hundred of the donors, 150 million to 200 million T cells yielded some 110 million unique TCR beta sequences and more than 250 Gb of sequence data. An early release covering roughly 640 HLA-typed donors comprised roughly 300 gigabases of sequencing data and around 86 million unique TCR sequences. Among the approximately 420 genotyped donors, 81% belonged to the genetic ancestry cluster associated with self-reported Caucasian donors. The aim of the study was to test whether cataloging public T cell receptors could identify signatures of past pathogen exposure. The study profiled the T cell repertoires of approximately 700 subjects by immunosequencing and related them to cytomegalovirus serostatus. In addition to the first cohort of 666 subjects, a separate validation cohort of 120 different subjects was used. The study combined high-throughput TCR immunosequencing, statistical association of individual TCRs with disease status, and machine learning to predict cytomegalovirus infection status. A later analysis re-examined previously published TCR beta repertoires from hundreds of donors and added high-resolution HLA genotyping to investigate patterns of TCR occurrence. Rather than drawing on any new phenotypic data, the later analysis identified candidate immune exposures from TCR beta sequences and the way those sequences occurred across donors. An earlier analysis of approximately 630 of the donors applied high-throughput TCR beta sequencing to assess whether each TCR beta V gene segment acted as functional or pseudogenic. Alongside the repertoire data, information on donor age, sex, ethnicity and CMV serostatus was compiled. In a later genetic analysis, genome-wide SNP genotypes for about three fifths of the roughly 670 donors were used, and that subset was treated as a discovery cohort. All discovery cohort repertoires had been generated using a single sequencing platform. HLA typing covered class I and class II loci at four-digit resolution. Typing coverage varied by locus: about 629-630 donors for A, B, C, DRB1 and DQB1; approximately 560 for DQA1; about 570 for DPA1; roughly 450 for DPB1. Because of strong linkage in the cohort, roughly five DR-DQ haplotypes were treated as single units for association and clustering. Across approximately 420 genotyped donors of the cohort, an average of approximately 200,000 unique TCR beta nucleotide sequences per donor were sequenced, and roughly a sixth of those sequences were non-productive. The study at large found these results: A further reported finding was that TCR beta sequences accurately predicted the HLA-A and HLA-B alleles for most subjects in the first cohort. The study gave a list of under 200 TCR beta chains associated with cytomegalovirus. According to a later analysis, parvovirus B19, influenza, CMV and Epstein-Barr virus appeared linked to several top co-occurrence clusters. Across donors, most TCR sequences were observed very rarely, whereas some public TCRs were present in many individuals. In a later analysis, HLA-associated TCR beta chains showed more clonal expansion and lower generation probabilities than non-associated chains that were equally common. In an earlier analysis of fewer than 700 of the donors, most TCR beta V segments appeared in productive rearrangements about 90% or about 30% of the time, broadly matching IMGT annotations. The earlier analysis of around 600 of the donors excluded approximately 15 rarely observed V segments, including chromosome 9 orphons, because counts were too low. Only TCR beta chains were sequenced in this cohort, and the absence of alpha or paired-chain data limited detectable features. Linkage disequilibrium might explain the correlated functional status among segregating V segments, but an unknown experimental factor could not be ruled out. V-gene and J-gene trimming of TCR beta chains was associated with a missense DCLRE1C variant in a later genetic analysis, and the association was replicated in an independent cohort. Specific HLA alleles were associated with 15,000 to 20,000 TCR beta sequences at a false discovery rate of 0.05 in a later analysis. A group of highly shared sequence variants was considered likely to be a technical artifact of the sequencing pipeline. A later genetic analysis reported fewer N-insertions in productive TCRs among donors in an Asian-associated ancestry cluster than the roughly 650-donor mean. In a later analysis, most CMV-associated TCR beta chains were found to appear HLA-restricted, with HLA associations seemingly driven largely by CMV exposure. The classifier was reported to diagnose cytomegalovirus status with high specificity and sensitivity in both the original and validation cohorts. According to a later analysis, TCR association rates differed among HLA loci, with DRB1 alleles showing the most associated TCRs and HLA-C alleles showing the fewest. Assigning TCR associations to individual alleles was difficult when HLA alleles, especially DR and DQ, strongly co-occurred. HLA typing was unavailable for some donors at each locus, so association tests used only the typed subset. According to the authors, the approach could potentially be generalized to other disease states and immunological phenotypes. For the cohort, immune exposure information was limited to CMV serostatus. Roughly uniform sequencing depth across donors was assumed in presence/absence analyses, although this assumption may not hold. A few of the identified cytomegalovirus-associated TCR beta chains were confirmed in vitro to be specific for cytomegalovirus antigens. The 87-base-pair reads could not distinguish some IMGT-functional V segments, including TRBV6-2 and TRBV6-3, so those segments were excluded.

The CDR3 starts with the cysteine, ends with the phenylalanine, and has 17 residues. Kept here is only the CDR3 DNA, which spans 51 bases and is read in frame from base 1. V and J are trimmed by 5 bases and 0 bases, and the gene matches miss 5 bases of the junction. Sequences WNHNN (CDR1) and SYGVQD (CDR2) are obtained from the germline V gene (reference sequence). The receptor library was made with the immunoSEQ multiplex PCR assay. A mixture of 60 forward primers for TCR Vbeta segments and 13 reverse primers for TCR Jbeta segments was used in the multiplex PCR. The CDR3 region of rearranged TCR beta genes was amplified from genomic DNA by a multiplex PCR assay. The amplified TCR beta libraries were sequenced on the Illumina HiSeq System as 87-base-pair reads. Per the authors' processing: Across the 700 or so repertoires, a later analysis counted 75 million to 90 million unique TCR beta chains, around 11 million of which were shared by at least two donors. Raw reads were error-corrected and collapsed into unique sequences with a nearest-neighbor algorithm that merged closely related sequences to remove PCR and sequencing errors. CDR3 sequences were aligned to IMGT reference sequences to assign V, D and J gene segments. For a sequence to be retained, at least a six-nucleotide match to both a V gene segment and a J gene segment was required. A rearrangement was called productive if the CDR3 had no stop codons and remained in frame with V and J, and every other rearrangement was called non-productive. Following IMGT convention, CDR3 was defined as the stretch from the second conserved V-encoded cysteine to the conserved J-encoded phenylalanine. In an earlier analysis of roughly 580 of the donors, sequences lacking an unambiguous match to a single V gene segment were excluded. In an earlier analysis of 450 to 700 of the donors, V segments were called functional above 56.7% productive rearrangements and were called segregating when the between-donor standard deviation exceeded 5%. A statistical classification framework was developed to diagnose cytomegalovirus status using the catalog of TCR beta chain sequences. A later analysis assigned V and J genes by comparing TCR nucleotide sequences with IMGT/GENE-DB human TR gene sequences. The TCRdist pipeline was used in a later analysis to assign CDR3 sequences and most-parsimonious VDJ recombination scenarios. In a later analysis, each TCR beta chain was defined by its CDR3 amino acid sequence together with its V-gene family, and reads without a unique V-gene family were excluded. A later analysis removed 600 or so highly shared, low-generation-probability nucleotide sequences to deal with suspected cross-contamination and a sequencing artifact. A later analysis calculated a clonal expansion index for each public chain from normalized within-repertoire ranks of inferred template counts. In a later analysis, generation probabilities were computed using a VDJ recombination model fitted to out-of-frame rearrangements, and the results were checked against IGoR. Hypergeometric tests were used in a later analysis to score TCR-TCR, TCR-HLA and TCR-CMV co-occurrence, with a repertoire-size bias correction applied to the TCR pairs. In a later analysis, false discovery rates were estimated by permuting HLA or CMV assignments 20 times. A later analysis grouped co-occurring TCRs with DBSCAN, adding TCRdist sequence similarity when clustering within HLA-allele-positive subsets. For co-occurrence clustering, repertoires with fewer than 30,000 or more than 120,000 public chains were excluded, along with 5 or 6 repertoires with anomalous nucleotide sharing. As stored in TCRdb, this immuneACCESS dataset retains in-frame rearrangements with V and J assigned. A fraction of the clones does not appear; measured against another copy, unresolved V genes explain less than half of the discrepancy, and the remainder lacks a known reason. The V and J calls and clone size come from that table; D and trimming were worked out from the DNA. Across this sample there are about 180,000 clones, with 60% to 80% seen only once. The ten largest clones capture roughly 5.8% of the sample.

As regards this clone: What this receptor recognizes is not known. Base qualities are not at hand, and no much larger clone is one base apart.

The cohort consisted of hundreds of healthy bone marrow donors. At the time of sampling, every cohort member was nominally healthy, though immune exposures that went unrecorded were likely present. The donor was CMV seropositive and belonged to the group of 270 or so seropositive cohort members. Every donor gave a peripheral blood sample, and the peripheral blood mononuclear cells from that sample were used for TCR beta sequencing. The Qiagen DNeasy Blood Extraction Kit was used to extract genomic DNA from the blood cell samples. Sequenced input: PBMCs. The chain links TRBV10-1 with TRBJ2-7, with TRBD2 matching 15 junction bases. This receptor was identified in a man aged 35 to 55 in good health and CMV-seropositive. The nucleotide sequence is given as TGCGCCAGCAGTTCCGGGACTAGCGGGAGGATCTCCTACGAGCAGTACTTC. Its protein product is CASSSGTSGRISYEQYF.